This entry features one T cell receptor beta chain sequence. Its antigen is not known. The sample is drawn from a study of blood T cells in healthy people across ages. Study-wide results and limits: TCR beta diversity was tightly associated with the proportion of naive T cells. Donor CMV infection status was unknown, possibly confounding age-related changes in expanded clonotypes.

It was with a sample-barcoded 5' primer and a J-beta primer mix that a second PCR of roughly 7 to 11 cycles was run. TCRdb processed the 5' RACE reads anew with MiXCR; each CDR3 protein has one entry. This table has 1.5 million to 2 million distinct CDR3 sequences, 30% to 40% appearing once. Germline-derived CDR1 and CDR2 are SGHTA and FQGNSA. The ends were cut back, 0 bases at V and 6 bases at J, with 11 bases in the middle. The CDR3 runs to 15 residues. This clonotype was obtained from a human donor in good health. The chain employs TRBV7-2 and TRBJ1-4; perhaps TRBD1 as D (6 bases). The sequenced sample was blood. CDR3 residues: CASSLALQGDEKLFF. The CDR3 DNA is TGTGCCAGCAGCTTAGCTCTACAGGGCGATGAAAAACTGTTTTTT.